These T cell receptor beta chains were read from a single sample in a study of blood T cell repertoires in COVID-19. Sequenced by immunoSEQ multiplex PCR; TCRdb stores in-frame clones only, minus some. The sample has about 250,000 clones; 85% to 90% are singletons. The specimen was PBMCs or T cells enriched from blood (not recorded which). The receptor set was obtained from a woman aged 18 to 35 who had recovered from COVID-19. The conserved cysteine and the conserved F or W are not part of the CDR3 here. Size is stated for part of the rows, as once, few or many counts, or as a class when the clone is expanded.

size,V,CDR3
once,TRBV2,ASSPPGGSSYNEQF
-,TRBV12-3/TRBV12-4,ATKGRVNTEAF
-,TRBV11-3,ASSLDGASGGPYNEQF
few,TRBV19,ASRRGLAVYNEQF
-,TRBV4-2,ASSQNEGGQPEEQY
-,TRBV4-1,ASSHRDLNNEQF
-,TRBV5-8,ASSFWGGETEAF
-,TRBV2,ASSESWSGYT
-,TRBV28,ASIVSGEQTEAF
-,TRBV4-1,ASSHEGLNNEQF
-,TRBV5-4,ASSFWGRRTEAF
-,TRBV12-3/TRBV12-4,ASSRFRTEAF